This is a list of T cell receptor beta chains from one sample in a study of blood T cell repertoires in COVID-19. Measured with immunoSEQ multiplex PCR; TCRdb has only the in-frame clones, and not every one. The sample yields hundreds of thousands of clones, around nine tenths seen once. The sequenced material came from PBMCs or T cells enriched from blood (not recorded which). Source of these receptors: a man in his 60s who had recovered from COVID-19. Both conserved end residues are part of each CDR3. The D gene is left open where the match is weak. Size is omitted from some rows. Given values are once, few, many or a class for expanded clones.

J gene,V gene,D gene,clone size,CDR3 protein,CDR3 DNA
TRBJ2-3,TRBV9,-,-,CASSVDGGGRGTQYF,TGTGCCAGCAGCGTAGATGGGGGCGGGAGAGGTACGCAGTATTTT
TRBJ2-5,TRBV2,TRBD1,once,CASRNRGQETQYF,TGTGCCAGCAGAAACAGGGGGCAAGAGACCCAGTACTTC
TRBJ2-5,TRBV7-9,TRBD1,-,CASSLLGTDQETQYF,TGTGCCAGCAGCTTATTAGGGACAGACCAAGAGACCCAGTACTTC
TRBJ2-7,TRBV30,TRBD1,-,CAWSVGTGGPYEQYF,TGTGCCTGGAGTGTAGGGACAGGGGGACCCTACGAGCAGTACTTC
TRBJ2-1,TRBV25-1,-,-,CASSVPGGRNEQFF,TGTGCCAGCAGTGTCCCGGGGGGCCGCAATGAGCAGTTCTTC
TRBJ1-5,TRBV19,-,-,CASSIRLGSGNQPQHF,TGTGCCAGTAGTATAAGGTTGGGCTCCGGCAATCAGCCCCAGCATTTT
TRBJ2-3,TRBV29-1,-,-,CSVEGHPEYSTDTQYF,TGCAGCGTTGAAGGACACCCGGAATACAGCACAGATACGCAGTATTTT
TRBJ2-1,TRBV25-1,TRBD1,-,CASSDPGTGTREQFF,TGTGCCAGCAGTGATCCCGGGACAGGGACACGGGAGCAGTTCTTC
TRBJ1-5,TRBV7-9,-,-,CASSDVASGQPQHF,TGTGCCAGCAGCGACGTTGCCTCGGGGCAGCCCCAGCATTTT
TRBJ1-2,TRBV9,TRBD1,-,CASSAQGQGNAGYTF,TGTGCCAGCAGCGCCCAGGGACAGGGGAATGCTGGCTACACCTTC
TRBJ2-4,TRBV6-5,TRBD1,-,CASWTGALGNIQYF,TGTGCCAGCTGGACAGGGGCATTAGGAAACATTCAGTACTTC
TRBJ2-5,TRBV11-3,-,-,CASSRQLQETQYF,TGTGCCAGCAGCCGACAGCTCCAAGAGACCCAGTACTTC
TRBJ2-2,TRBV5-4,TRBD1,-,CASSPAPGQKTGELFF,TGTGCCAGCAGCCCTGCTCCGGGACAGAAAACCGGGGAGCTGTTTTTT
TRBJ2-2,TRBV1,-,-,CTSSPRGTSGATGELFF,TGCACCAGCAGCCCCCGCGGGACTAGCGGAGCAACCGGGGAGCTGTTTTTT
TRBJ2-7,TRBV5-1,TRBD2,-,CASSNDGGGGEQYF,TGCGCCAGCAGCAATGACGGTGGCGGGGGCGAGCAGTACTTC
TRBJ1-1,TRBV19,TRBD1,-,CASLNRGLIEAFF,TGTGCCAGTTTAAACAGGGGTTTAATTGAAGCTTTCTTT
TRBJ1-2,TRBV29-1,TRBD1,-,CSVPQGVEGYTF,TGCAGCGTTCCACAGGGGGTGGAGGGCTACACCTTC
TRBJ2-1,TRBV9,-,-,CASSVGSGSYNEQFF,TGTGCCAGCAGCGTCGGTAGTGGCTCCTACAATGAGCAGTTCTTC
TRBJ2-7,TRBV28,-,-,CASSFGGAGLSSYEQYF,TGTGCCAGCAGTTTTGGCGGGGCCGGCCTAAGCTCCTACGAGCAGTACTTC
TRBJ1-4,TRBV7-2,-,-,CASSGGGTNEKLFF,TGTGCCAGCAGCGGGGGCGGAACTAATGAAAAACTGTTTTTT
TRBJ1-2,TRBV5-1,TRBD1,-,CASSFTGGNGYTF,TGCGCCAGCAGCTTTACAGGGGGCAATGGCTACACCTTC
TRBJ1-5,TRBV2,TRBD1,-,CASSGDRGGNQPQHF,TGTGCCAGCAGTGGGGACAGGGGGGGAAATCAGCCCCAGCATTTT
TRBJ2-7,TRBV30,-,-,CAWNLGGAPYEQYF,TGTGCCTGGAACTTAGGAGGTGCCCCCTACGAGCAGTACTTC